The present TCR beta chain was sequenced within a study of T cells in Graves' hyperthyroidism and ophthalmopathy (dated by TCRdb to the late 2010s). General notes on the study: Peripheral blood samples were taken at initial diagnosis, before any treatment was given. To identify distinguishing TCR V-J signatures, a discovery cohort of around 100 patients was used, comprising under 45 with Graves' ophthalmopathy and around 60 with stable Graves' hyperthyroidism. An independent validation cohort of around 19 hyperthyroidism patients and about 16 patients who later progressed to ophthalmopathy tested prospective prediction of ophthalmopathy. For training and testing, the 100 patients in the discovery cohort were randomly divided in a 7:3 ratio. In addition, the study compared T-cell repertoires in thyroid tissue and in blood from roughly six Graves' hyperthyroidism patients. Following sampling, methimazole starting at 30 mg daily was given to hyperthyroidism patients, and high-dose intravenous methylprednisolone was given to ophthalmopathy patients. The paper describes TCR Vbeta CDR3 sequencing of around 130 peripheral blood samples, made up of some 40 ophthalmopathy patients, roughly 80 hyperthyroidism patients and 17 progressor patients. The paper as a whole reports these results and caveats: No statistical method was used to fix the sample size in advance, and group allocation was not hidden from the investigators. During validation, the model predicted progression to ophthalmopathy a median of around 6 months ahead of onset, with around 70% sensitivity and 72.22% specificity. In cross-validation, a model built on a 13 V-J signature told ophthalmopathy apart from stable hyperthyroidism with 87.88% sensitivity and about 81% specificity, and in testing the same model reached 80%/75%. Most expanded thyroid clonotypes (frequency above 0.001) were also found in blood, which suggests that blood repertoires may mirror thyroid immune responses.

On this clonotype itself: Its antigen has not been determined. The input lacks base qualities; no much larger clone sits a single base away.

The hyperthyroidism patients were between 18 and 65 years old and newly diagnosed, with a disease duration of less than 2 months. Exclusion was applied to patients with uncontrolled infections, other autoimmune diseases, pregnancy or lactation. Diagnoses relied on clinical symptoms, serum thyroxine and TRAb, thyroid ultrasound and orbital computed tomography. Blood from progressor patients was drawn when they were first diagnosed with hyperthyroidism, before any ophthalmopathy symptoms appeared. Ficoll-Paque density gradient centrifugation was used to isolate PBMCs from about 10 ml of fresh peripheral blood. Patients classed as progressors first received a Graves' hyperthyroidism diagnosis and then went on to develop ophthalmopathy during follow-up. Total RNA was extracted with Trizol reagent, and quality was checked on an Agilent 2100 Bioanalyzer. The TCR beta CDR3 regions were amplified from the RNA transcripts. For the first round of RT-PCR on the TCR CDR3, the HTBI primer set was used together with the Qiagen OneStep RT-PCR kit. Libraries were constructed in a second round of multiplex PCR, after which size selection and purification were carried out. Libraries were sequenced paired-end with 100 bp reads on an Illumina HiSeq2000. For the original study's pipeline: SOAPnuke was used to process the raw data, with reads discarded if the reads contained adapters or uncalled bases, had a mean Phred below 15, or lacked an exact constant-primer or identifier match. COPE v1.2.5 was used to merge high-quality paired reads, and clonotypes were defined as unique nucleotide sequences. MiTCR v1.1 was used to align the clonotypes against IMGT TRBV, TRBD and TRBJ reference segments. The analysis included only V-J combinations with a frequency above 0.0001, which together covered approximately 99% of the repertoires. A TCS score was defined as the ratio between F50 (clonal expansion) and ExV (chaos), using BLOSUM62-based TCRdist between CDR3 peptides within each V-J. Welch's t-statistics and random forest reduced fewer than 550 V-J features to about 13, which were used in a naive Bayes classifier (R e1071). The public reads were quality trimmed at Q25 with fastp and then assembled into clones with MiXCR by TCRdb, keeping productive beta chains. Duplicate CDR3 protein sequences are folded into a single record with the most common DNA and genes. These V and J calls originate from TCRdb's pipeline instead of the authors' own analysis. The sample records more than 550,000 distinct CDR3 sequences, approximately 19% of which are singletons. In total, the top ten clones hold 16% of the sample.

The CDR3 runs 14 residues from the cysteine to the phenylalanine. Of all the DNA, just the CDR3 is kept, 42 bases in frame from base 1. For CDR1 and CDR2, the germline V gene lists SGHTA and FQGNSA. V trim: 5 bases; J trim: 13 bases; unmatched bases: 8. The sequence came from a woman in her forties or fifties with Graves' hyperthyroidism that later progressed to Graves' ophthalmopathy. The specimen sequenced was blood. The rearrangement combines TRBV7-2 with TRBJ2-1; 13 of the junction bases match TRBD2. The CDR3 reads CASSDTGLAGTQFF. The DNA reads as follows: TGTGCCAGCAGCGACACGGGACTAGCGGGGACTCAGTTCTTC.